A single sample gave rise to the 14 T cell receptor beta chains below, sequenced in a study of T-cell memory formation after mild COVID-19. TCRdb re-analysed the 5' RACE reads in MiXCR, keeping a single row per CDR3 protein. This table has fewer than 500,000 distinct CDR3 sequences, about 23% appearing once. Input material: PBMCs or a T cell subset sorted from them (not recorded which). These receptors were taken from an adult woman who had mild COVID-19 (a few samples of this study predate the infection). Cell type and time point are not known.

This clonotype has a handful of counts. The chain employs TRBV5-1 and TRBJ2-1; either TRBD1 or TRBD2 may fit D (6 bases each). The CDR3 is 19 amino acids. V was shortened by 1 base and J by 0 bases, with 20 bases between the two germline ends. CDR1 SGHRS and CDR2 YFSETQ come from the germline V gene. The CDR3 DNA sequence: TGCGCCAGCAGCTTGAGTATTTTTTCGGGGGCGATCTCCTACAATGAGCAGTTCTTC. Translation: CASSLSIFSGAISYNEQFF.

This rearrangement joins TRBV7-8 to TRBJ2-1; TRBD2 matches 8 bases. Germline CDR1 SGHVS, CDR2 FQNEAQ. Trimming removed 1 base from V and 1 base from J; junction bases left unmatched: 12. The CDR3 runs 19 residues. The CDR3 loop is CASSLVLGGGGFSYNEQFF. In DNA, the CDR3 is TGTGCCAGCAGCTTAGTCCTAGGAGGCGGGGGGTTTTCCTACAATGAGCAGTTCTTC. Using reference TRBV7-8 and TRBJ2-1 for the parts outside the CDR3, the full variable domain is GAGVSQSPRYKVAKRGQDVALRCDPISGHVSLFWYQQALGQGPEFLTYFQNEAQLDKSGLPSDRFFAERPEGSVSTLKIQRTQQEDSAVYLCASSLVLGGGGFSYNEQFFGPGTRLTVL.

This clonotype was observed a few times. Compared with germline, one end of the junction differs, possibly owing to a read error. This chain connects TRBV7-7 to TRBJ2-3; 10 bases match TRBD1. This CDR3 has 16 amino acids. Looked up from germline, CDR1 is SSHAT and CDR2 is FNYEAQ (reference sequence). The CDR3 loop is CASSLAWTGGIDTQYF. The CDR3 bases are TGTGCTAGCAGCTTAGCCTGGACAGGGGGAATAGATACGCAGTATTTT. Full variable domain (outside the CDR3, taken from reference TRBV7-7 and TRBJ2-3): GAGVSQSPRYKVTKRGQDVTLRCDPISSHATLYWYQQALGQGPEFLTYFNYEAQPDKSGLPSDRFSAERPEGSISTLTIQRTEQRDSAMYRCASSLAWTGGIDTQYFGPGTRLTVL.

This clonotype was seen once. The V and J genes are TRBV9 and TRBJ1-3; tentatively, D is TRBD1 (5 bases). The V end lost 3 bases, the J end lost 0 bases, and 10 bases lay between the germline ends. CDR1 is SGDLS and CDR2 is YYNGEE in the germline V gene. The CDR3 sequence is 15 residues long. CDR3 amino acids: CASSESTVSGNTIYF. The CDR3 DNA sequence: TGTGCCAGCAGCGAGTCGACAGTCTCTGGAAACACCATATATTTT.

This clonotype was observed a few times. The chain uses TRBV5-1 and TRBJ2-1; 8 bases line up with TRBD1. The V segment lost 3 bases and the J segment 0 bases; nucleotides outside the gene matches: 5. Germline CDR1 reads SGHRS; CDR2 reads YFSETQ. CDR3 size: 16 residues. Written as DNA, the CDR3 is TGCGCCAGCAGCTCGGGACAGGCAGACTCCTACAATGAGCAGTTCTTC. It yields the protein CASSSGQADSYNEQFF.

This clonotype appeared a few times. The V gene is TRBV20-1, the J gene TRBJ2-7; perhaps TRBD1 as D (6 bases). The V gene's germline CDR1 is DFQATT and CDR2 SNEGSKA (reference sequence). The CDR3 sequence is 14 residues long. Trimming pared 3 bases from V and 1 base from J, leaving 13 bases between. DNA for the CDR3: TGCAGTGCTAGGGGACATCCAGGGTCCTACGAGCAGTACTTC. Translated: CSARGHPGSYEQYF.

CDR3 amino acids: CASSRTIGGFFQPQHF. CDR3 nucleotide sequence: TGTGCCAGCAGCCGAACTATCGGGGGCTTTTTTCAGCCCCAGCATTTT. V is TRBV7-8 and J is TRBJ1-5, with TRBD1 as a possible D gene (6 bases). The CDR3 spans 16 residues. Germline values: CDR1 SGHVS, CDR2 FQNEAQ. V dropped 5 bases and J dropped 6 bases, with 20 bases sitting between them.

The chain is built from TRBV6-6 and TRBJ2-7; 11 bases line up with TRBD1. Germline CDR1 is MNHNY and CDR2 is SVGAGI (reference sequence). This CDR3 comprises 15 residues. V trimming: 5 bases; J trimming: 7 bases; junction bases outside the gene matches: 10. The CDR3 loop reads CASSPPLDRGREQYF. DNA of the CDR3: TGTGCCAGCAGTCCCCCCCTGGACAGGGGGCGTGAGCAGTACTTC.

This clonotype showed up just a few times. The rearrangement uses TRBV5-1 and TRBJ2-4, with 10 bases identical to TRBD2. After removal of 5 bases from V and 6 bases from J, the junction contained 17 bases not matched to a gene. The length of the CDR3 is 18 residues. CDR1 and CDR2 (germline): SGHRS, YFSETQ. DNA for the CDR3: TGCGCCAGCAGTAAAGACCCACCGGGACTAGCGACGGGAAACATTCAGTACTTC. It codes for CASSKDPPGLATGNIQYF.

The DNA of the CDR3 is TGTGCCAGCAGTTACTCGCCGGGGGGCGGTGAAAAACTGTTTTTT. Protein sequence: CASSYSPGGGEKLFF. The chain uses TRBV6-5 and TRBJ1-4, with a possible D match to TRBD1 (6 bases). This CDR3 comprises 15 residues. CDR1 is MNHEY, CDR2 SVGAGI, per germline. Between the trimmed V and J ends, which lost 0 bases and 7 bases, there was a span of 12 bases.

This clonotype has a handful of counts. The V call is TRBV6-2 or TRBV6-3, the J call TRBJ1-1; D is unclear. V lost 2 bases and J lost 0, with 19 bases in between. The CDR3 is 18 amino acids. Per the germline V gene, CDR1 is MNHEY and CDR2 is SVGEGT. The CDR3 nucleotides are TGTGCCAGCAGTTACGACGGGGTCGGGGAGGGAATGAACACTGAAGCTTTCTTT. Amino acid sequence: CASSYDGVGEGMNTEAFF.

The genes are TRBV6-4 and TRBJ2-1; D is undetermined. Germline assignment: CDR1 MRHNA and CDR2 SNTAGT. The ends were cut back, 2 bases at V and 5 bases at J, with 7 bases in the middle. There are 13 residues in the CDR3. The DNA for the CDR3 is TGTGCCAGCAGTGACGGGAACAACAATGAGCAGTTCTTC. Its protein is CASSDGNNNEQFF.

The chain is built from TRBV20-1 and TRBJ1-6; D is possibly TRBD1 (5 bases). Germline V gives CDR1 DFQATT, CDR2 SNEGSKA (reference sequence). Trimming left V 3 bases short and J 5 bases short, with 11 bases between. The CDR3 covers 14 residues. CDR3 DNA sequence: TGCAGTGCTAGTCGGGGCCCCAATAATTCACCCCTCCACTTT. The encoded protein is CSASRGPNNSPLHF.

J is TRBJ2-7 and V is TRBV9; TRBD2 agrees at 10 bases. The germline CDR1 and CDR2 sequences are SGDLS and YYNGEE. J lost 4 bases, V lost 0 bases, and 4 bases had no gene match. The CDR3 contains 15 residues. The CDR3 protein is CASSVASGSTYEQYF. The CDR3 nucleotides read TGTGCCAGCAGCGTAGCTAGCGGGAGTACTTACGAGCAGTACTTC.